One sample yielded the 7 T cell receptor beta chains listed below, sequenced in a study of T cell responses to AZD1222 COVID-19 vaccine. Clones were sequenced by immunoSEQ multiplex PCR, and TCRdb holds only the in-frame ones, with some missing. The sample yields some 200,000 clones, around 89% seen once. The material was peripheral blood, obtained 28 days after the second AZD1222 dose. The receptor source for this set is an adult who received the AZD1222 COVID-19 vaccine.

V is TRBV2 and J is TRBJ2-2; D remains unclear. From germline, CDR1 is SNHLY and CDR2 FYNNEI. This CDR3 is built from 13 residues. The ends were cut back, 4 bases at V and 1 base at J, with 4 bases in the middle. The CDR3 coding sequence is TGTGCCAGCAGTGGGGGGAACACCGGGGAGCTGTTTTTT. Translation: CASSGGNTGELFF.

The chain couples TRBV5-5 to TRBJ2-3; TRBD2 matches 16 bases. Germline CDR1 is SGHKS and CDR2 is YYEKEE (reference sequence). This CDR3 contains 19 residues. Trimming cost V 3 bases and J 6 bases; bases outside gene matches: 13. CDR3 region: CASSSPGGTSGRASDTQYF. The CDR3 coding sequence is TGTGCCAGCAGCTCCCCGGGGGGGACTAGCGGGAGGGCCTCTGATACGCAGTATTTT.

The chain has TRBV29-1 and TRBJ2-7, with 8 bases lining up with TRBD1. This CDR3 spans 11 amino acids. V shed 6 bases, J shed 7 bases, and the junction held 5 bases outside the gene matches. Germline V gene sequence: CDR1 SQVTM, CDR2 ANQGSEA. The CDR3, as DNA: TGCAGCGTCAGGGACAGGAGAGAGCAGTACTTC. This codes for CSVRDRREQYF.

This clone was detected only once. V gene TRBV3-1 (or the pseudogene TRBV3-2) combines with J gene TRBJ2-2, with D perhaps TRBD2 (5 bases). CDR1 is LGHDT and CDR2 is YNNKEL in the germline V gene (reference sequence). The CDR3 is made up of 16 amino acids. V was trimmed by 4 bases and J by 1 base, leaving 13 bases between them. CDR3 nucleotides: TGTGCCAGCAGCCCCGGCGGAGGTCTGAACACCGGGGAGCTGTTTTTT. As protein: CASSPGGGLNTGELFF.

This clone was detected only once. This chain links TRBV28 with TRBJ2-1, with 10 nucleotides matching TRBD2. Germline CDR1 reads MDHEN; CDR2 reads SYDVKM. V lost 5 bases and J lost 8; bases outside the gene matches: 9. This CDR3 is 15 amino acids long. The CDR3 loop reads CASSPAGGPVDEQFF. The CDR3 DNA sequence: TGTGCCAGCAGTCCAGCGGGAGGGCCCGTCGATGAGCAGTTCTTC.

The gene calls are TRBV5-6 and TRBJ2-7; possible D gene TRBD1, 5 bases. The germline V gene encodes CDR1 SGHDT and CDR2 YYEEEE. The CDR3 totals 13 residues. Trimming left V 2 bases short and J 6 bases short, with 12 bases between. CDR3: CASSFGKGAEQYF. In DNA form, the CDR3 reads TGTGCCAGCAGCTTTGGGAAAGGGGCCGAGCAGTACTTC.

V usage is TRBV5-1 and J usage is TRBJ2-7; D is unresolved. The V gene's germline CDR1 is SGHRS and CDR2 YFSETQ. The CDR3 totals 15 residues. Trimming shortened V by 0 bases and J by 0 bases, and 10 bases separated the two germline ends. CDR3 protein: CASSLVQASSYEQYF. CDR3 sequence (DNA): TGCGCCAGCAGCTTGGTGCAGGCGAGCTCCTACGAGCAGTACTTC.